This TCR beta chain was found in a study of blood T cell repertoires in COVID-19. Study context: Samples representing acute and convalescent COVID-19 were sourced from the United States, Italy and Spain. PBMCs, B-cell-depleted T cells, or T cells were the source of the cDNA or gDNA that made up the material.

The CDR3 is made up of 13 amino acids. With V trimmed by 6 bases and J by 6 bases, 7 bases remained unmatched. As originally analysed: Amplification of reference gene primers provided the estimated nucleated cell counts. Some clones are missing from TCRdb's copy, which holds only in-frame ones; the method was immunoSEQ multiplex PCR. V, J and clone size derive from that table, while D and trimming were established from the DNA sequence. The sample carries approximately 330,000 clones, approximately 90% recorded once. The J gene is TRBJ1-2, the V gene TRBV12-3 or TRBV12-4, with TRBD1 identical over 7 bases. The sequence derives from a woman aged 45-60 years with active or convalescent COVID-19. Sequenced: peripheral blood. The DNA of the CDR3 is TGTGCCAGCAGGATGACGACAGGGAATGGCTACACCTTC. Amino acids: CASRMTTGNGYTF.